These 24 T cell receptor beta chains were sequenced from one sample in a study of blood T cells in healthy people across ages (dated by TCRdb to about 2015). The method behind the library was 5' RACE. The instrument given in TCRdb is Illumina HiSeq 2500. The second PCR ran for roughly 7 to 12 cycles and used a J-beta primer mix along with a sample-barcoded 5' primer. The public reads were reprocessed in TCRdb via fastp at Q25 and MiXCR, keeping in-frame beta chains. Every CDR3 protein is listed once, alongside the most common genes and DNA of its rows. This sample gives roughly 1.6 million distinct CDR3 sequences in total; about 32% of them show up just once. Around 11% of the sample is taken by the ten largest. Sequencing was done on a sample of blood. These receptor sequences come from a woman in her 30s in good health.

The gene calls are TRBV9 and TRBJ1-6; unclear D gene. V was cut by 4 bases and J by 6 bases, with 11 bases left in between. CDR1 and CDR2 from the germline V gene are SGDLS and YYNGEE. The CDR3 is 14 amino acids. The DNA for the CDR3 is TGTGCCAGCAGCCTCGTCAGGCCTAATTCACCCCTCCACTTT. Amino acids: CASSLVRPNSPLHF.

The V gene is TRBV5-1, the J gene TRBJ2-5, with D maybe TRBD1 (6 bases). The closer fit of TRBJ2-7 to the DNA end suggests the J call may be wrong. The germline V gene has CDR1 SGHRS and CDR2 YFSETQ. CDR3 size: 17 residues. CDR3 DNA sequence: TGCGCCAGCAGCTTGCCCAGGGAAGGCAGGGGATGGTACGAGCAGTACTTC. Translating gives CASSLPREGRGWYEQYF.

The chain is built from TRBV7-2 and TRBJ1-2; 7 bases line up with TRBD1. In germline, CDR1 is SGHTA, CDR2 FQGNSA. J was trimmed by 2 bases and V by 5 bases; bases with no gene match: 8. This CDR3 comprises 15 residues. The CDR3 bases are TGTGCCAGCAGCATAACCGGGACAGAAAACTATGGCTACACCTTC. Protein sequence: CASSITGTENYGYTF.

There are many counts of this clonotype. V gene TRBV6-1 combines with J gene TRBJ1-1; 8 bases fit TRBD1. The trim removed 6 bases at V and 0 bases at J, leaving 0 bases unmatched. The CDR3 contains 13 residues. Germline assignment: CDR1 MNHNS and CDR2 SASEGT. The CDR3 here is CASRDRVNTEAFF. The CDR3 nucleotides read TGTGCCAGCAGGGACAGGGTGAACACTGAAGCTTTCTTT.

This clonotype occurred many times. The gene calls are TRBV12-3 or TRBV12-4 and TRBJ2-7, with 7 bases aligning to TRBD1. The CDR3 extends over 13 amino acids. With 3 bases clipped from V and 7 bases from J, the junction kept 6 bases outside the gene matches. CDR3 residues: CASSFRQGHEQYF. DNA for the CDR3: TGTGCCAGCAGTTTCCGACAGGGACATGAGCAGTACTTC.

This clonotype was detected ten times or more. The J gene is TRBJ2-3, the V gene TRBV7-2; TRBD2 agrees at 9 bases. With 2 bases clipped from V and 0 bases from J, the junction kept 0 bases outside the gene matches. The germline gives CDR1 SGHTA, CDR2 FQGNSA. CDR3 length: 15 amino acids. CDR3 region: CASSLLAGSTDTQYF. The DNA for the CDR3 is TGTGCCAGCAGCTTACTAGCGGGGAGCACAGATACGCAGTATTTT.

This rearrangement joins TRBV7-2 to TRBJ2-2; 13 nucleotides agree with TRBD2. Trimming took 7 bases from V and 1 from J; bases not matched to a gene: 9. The CDR3 spans 18 residues. Germline V lookup: CDR1 SGHTA, CDR2 FQGNSA. This CDR3 is CASTRLAGGPGNTGELFF. The CDR3, as DNA: TGTGCCAGCACCAGACTAGCGGGGGGACCCGGGAACACCGGGGAGCTGTTTTTT.

This clonotype has just a few counts. The chain carries TRBV6-2 or TRBV6-3 and TRBJ2-1, with TRBD1 matching 9 bases. CDR3 length equals 15 residues. The V gene end was trimmed by 3 bases and the J gene end by 7 bases; junction bases not matched to a gene: 7. Looked up from germline, CDR1 is MNHEY and CDR2 is SVGEGT. The CDR3: CASSYRTGVGNEQFF. The CDR3 region has the DNA TGTGCCAGCAGTTATCGGACAGGGGTGGGGAATGAGCAGTTCTTC.

V usage is TRBV2 and J usage is TRBJ2-7; 7 bases match TRBD2. V gave up 7 bases and J gave up 2 bases; unmatched junction bases: 5. CDR1 is SNHLY and CDR2 is FYNNEI in the germline V gene. The CDR3 extends over 13 amino acids. The CDR3 sequence is CASNAGEAYEQYF. Written as DNA, the CDR3 is TGTGCCAGCAATGCGGGAGAGGCCTACGAGCAGTACTTC.

This clonotype was counted ten times or more. The rearrangement uses TRBV9 and TRBJ1-2, with D possibly TRBD1 on 6 matching bases. V was clipped by 6 bases and J by 4 bases, with 10 bases between them. The length of the CDR3 is 12 residues. In germline, CDR1 is SGDLS, CDR2 YYNGEE. The CDR3, as DNA: TGTGCCAGCAAGGACAGTGGCTATGGCTACACCTTC. Translated, it gives CASKDSGYGYTF.

This clonotype occurred once. The chain combines TRBV3-1 with TRBJ1-1; no firm D call. The CDR3 length is 13 residues. Trimming took 0 bases from V and 7 from J, leaving 9 bases between them. Looked up from germline, CDR1 is LGHDT and CDR2 is YNNKEL (reference sequence). CDR3 sequence (DNA): TGTGCCAGCAGCCAAGATAGGACGGTTGAAGCTTTCTTT. Amino acids: CASSQDRTVEAFF. The full variable domain, with the rest looked up from reference TRBV3-1 and TRBJ1-1, is DTAVSQTPKYLVTQMGNDKSIKCEQNLGHDTMYWYKQDSKKFLKIMFSYNNKELIINETVPNRFSPKSPDKAHLNLHINSLELGDSAVYFCASSQDRTVEAFFGQGTRLTVV.

The table lists this clonotype with a few counts. The V gene is TRBV6-1, the J gene TRBJ2-7, with D uncertain. Trimming took off 8 bases at V and 2 bases at J, with 16 bases between the two ends. CDR1 is MNHNS, CDR2 SASEGT, per germline. The CDR3 extends over 14 amino acids. The CDR3 here is CASGAALGPYEQYF. Written as DNA, the CDR3 is TGTGCCAGCGGCGCAGCGCTGGGTCCCTACGAGCAGTACTTC.

This clonotype was observed a handful of times. This chain uses TRBV20-1 with TRBJ2-1; D is uncertain. This CDR3 region has 14 residues. Germline values: CDR1 DFQATT, CDR2 SNEGSKA (reference sequence). V lost 0 bases to trimming and J lost 5 bases, with 11 bases between them. The CDR3 here is CSARDRLAHNEQFF. The DNA of the CDR3 is TGCAGTGCTAGAGATCGGCTGGCTCACAATGAGCAGTTCTTC.

The genes are TRBV24-1 and TRBJ1-5; a possible D gene is TRBD1 (6 bases). Per the germline V gene, CDR1 is KGHDR and CDR2 is SFDVKD. This CDR3 has 15 amino acids. V shed 4 bases and J shed 1 base, with 10 bases lying between them. The CDR3 sequence: CATSDGQGSNQPQHF. The DNA for the CDR3 is TGTGCCACCAGTGACGGGCAGGGGAGCAATCAGCCCCAGCATTTT.

A few counts support this clonotype. The chain recombines TRBV7-9 with TRBJ2-1; possibly TRBD1 for D (6 bases). CDR3 length equals 15 residues. Trimming shortened V by 3 bases and J by 5 bases, and 14 bases separated the two germline ends. Germline CDR1 reads SEHNR; CDR2 reads FQNEAQ (reference sequence). Here the CDR3 reads CASSFQGTMNNEQFF. The CDR3 nucleotides read TGTGCCAGCAGCTTTCAGGGGACAATGAACAATGAGCAGTTCTTC.

V usage is TRBV20-1 and J usage is TRBJ1-1; D not certain. Germline loops: CDR1 DFQATT, CDR2 SNEGSKA (reference sequence). The V and J ends lost 3 bases and 3 bases respectively, with 5 bases between them. The CDR3 is 11 amino acids. CDR3 region: CSASAHTEAFF. CDR3 nucleotide sequence: TGCAGTGCTAGTGCTCACACTGAAGCTTTCTTT.

The V gene is TRBV27, the J gene TRBJ2-3; 7 bases align to TRBD2. CDR3 length: 14 residues. Germline CDR1 reads MNHEY; CDR2 reads SMNVEV (reference sequence). The J segment lost 4 bases and the V segment lost 2 bases, leaving 3 bases of the junction unmatched. The CDR3 DNA reads TGTGCCAGCAGTTTAAGGGAGGGTGCAGATACGCAGTATTTT. It codes for CASSLREGADTQYF.

This clonotype was recorded many times. The V call is TRBV7-2, the J call TRBJ2-1, with 8 nucleotides matching TRBD2. This CDR3 has 15 residues. Germline CDR1 SGHTA, CDR2 FQGNSA. V trimming: 3 bases; J trimming: 2 bases; junction bases outside the gene matches: 3. CDR3 bases: TGTGCCAGCAGCTTGGCGGGGGGTACCTACAATGAGCAGTTCTTC. It specifies CASSLAGGTYNEQFF. Full variable domain (missing parts from reference TRBV7-2 and TRBJ2-1): GAGVSQSPSNKVTEKGKDVELRCDPISGHTALYWYRQSLGQGLEFLIYFQGNSAPDKSGLPSDRFSAERTGGSVSTLTIQRTQQEDSAVYLCASSLAGGTYNEQFFGPGTRLTVL.

This sequence joins TRBV25-1 and TRBJ2-3; D is unresolved. Trimming removed 8 bases at V and 1 base at J, with 10 bases between. This CDR3 spans 13 amino acids. The germline CDR1 and CDR2 sequences are MGHDK and SYGVNS. CDR3 loop: CASVRQGTDTQYF. The CDR3 DNA is TGTGCCAGCGTTCGGCAGGGCACAGATACGCAGTATTTT.

This clonotype has more than one count but fewer than ten. This chain connects TRBV20-1 to TRBJ1-5; D ambiguous. V was shortened by 6 bases and J by 5 bases, with 14 bases between the two germline ends. The CDR3 runs to 13 residues. Germline CDR1 reads DFQATT; CDR2 reads SNEGSKA (reference sequence). The CDR3 sequence: CSAAAGSHQPQHF. CDR3 sequence (DNA): TGCAGTGCCGCCGCCGGGTCGCATCAGCCCCAGCATTTT.

The V gene is TRBV12-3 or TRBV12-4, the J gene TRBJ1-6, with D hard to call. The CDR3 runs 14 residues. With 6 bases removed from V and 5 bases from J, the gap between germline ends came to 11 bases. The CDR3 DNA reads as TGTGCCAGCAGCATTTGGGGTGATAATTCACCCCTCCACTTT. Its protein product is CASSIWGDNSPLHF.

This clonotype was recorded a few times. The CDR3 loop reads CSAIPNPGGLSYEQYF. CDR3 in DNA: TGCAGTGCTATCCCCAACCCGGGGGGGTTGAGCTACGAGCAGTACTTC. The chain couples TRBV20-1 to TRBJ2-7; 8 nucleotides match TRBD2. The V and J ends lost 4 bases and 3 bases, in that order; junction bases with no gene match: 14. This CDR3 comprises 16 residues. The germline V gene has CDR1 DFQATT and CDR2 SNEGSKA (reference sequence).

This rearrangement joins TRBV21-1 to TRBJ1-2. TRBV21-1 counts as a pseudogene. The length of the CDR3 is 14 residues. CDR3: CASSKAGLMTTYTF. The CDR3 coding sequence is TGTGCCAGCAGCAAAGCGGGCTTGATGACGACCTACACCTTC.

Only a few counts were recorded for this clonotype. CDR3 sequence reads: CASSPSLPRDTQYF. The CDR3 DNA sequence: TGTGCCAGCAGTCCCTCCCTACCTCGGGATACGCAGTATTTT. This chain connects TRBV12-3 or TRBV12-4 to TRBJ2-3; D gene ambiguous. The CDR3 has 14 residues. Between the trimmed V and J ends, which lost 5 bases and 6 bases, there was a span of 15 bases.